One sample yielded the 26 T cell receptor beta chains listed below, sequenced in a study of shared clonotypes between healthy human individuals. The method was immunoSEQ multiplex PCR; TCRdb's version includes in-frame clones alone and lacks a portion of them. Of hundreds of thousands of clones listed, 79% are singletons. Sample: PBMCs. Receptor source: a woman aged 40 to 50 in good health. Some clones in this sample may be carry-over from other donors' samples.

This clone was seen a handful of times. The CDR3 DNA reads TGTGCCAGCAGCATGGACCCTCCCCAGGGCAATCAGCCCCAGCATTTT. As protein: CASSMDPPQGNQPQHF. The rearrangement joins TRBV7-6 to TRBJ1-5; no clear D. There are 16 residues in the CDR3. V gave up 5 bases and J gave up 2 bases, with 16 bases separating them. CDR1 and CDR2 from the germline V gene are SGHVS and FNYEAQ.

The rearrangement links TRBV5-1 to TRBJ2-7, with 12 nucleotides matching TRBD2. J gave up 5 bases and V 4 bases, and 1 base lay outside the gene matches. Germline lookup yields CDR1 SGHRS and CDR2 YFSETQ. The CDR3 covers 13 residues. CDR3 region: CASSLAGGNEQYF. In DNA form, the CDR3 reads TGCGCCAGCAGCCTAGCGGGAGGGAACGAGCAGTACTTC.

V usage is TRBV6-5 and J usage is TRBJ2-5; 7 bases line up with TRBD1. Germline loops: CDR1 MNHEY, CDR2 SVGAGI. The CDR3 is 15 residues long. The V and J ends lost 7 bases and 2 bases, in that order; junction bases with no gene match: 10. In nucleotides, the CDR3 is TGTGCCAGCACACCACAGGGGTCCCTACAAGAGACCCAGTACTTC. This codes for CASTPQGSLQETQYF.

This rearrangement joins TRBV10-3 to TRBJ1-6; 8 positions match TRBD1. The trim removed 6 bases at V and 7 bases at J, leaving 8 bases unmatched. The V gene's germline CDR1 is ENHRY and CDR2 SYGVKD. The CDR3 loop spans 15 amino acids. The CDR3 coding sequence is TGTGCCATCAGCCCCCGGACAGGGACGAATTCACCCCTCCACTTT. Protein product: CAISPRTGTNSPLHF.

CDR3 in DNA: TGCAGCGCTGCGTTGGGGCCGAACACTGAAGCTTTCTTT. The encoded protein is CSAALGPNTEAFF. The chain uses TRBV29-1 and TRBJ1-1, with D maybe TRBD1 (5 bases). This CDR3 has 13 amino acids. CDR1 is SQVTM, CDR2 ANQGSEA, per germline. V lost 7 bases, J lost 1 base, and 13 bases lay in between.

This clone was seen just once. CDR3 nucleotide sequence: TGTGCCAGCAGCAGTCTTCTCAGGGACAGGAATTCACCCCTCCACTTT. It specifies CASSSLLRDRNSPLHF. The chain couples TRBV27 to TRBJ1-6, with 8 bases aligning to TRBD1. Germline CDR1 reads MNHEY; CDR2 reads SMNVEV (reference sequence). Losses at the gene ends were 6 bases for V and 7 bases for J; bases not matched to a gene: 11. This CDR3 is 16 amino acids long.

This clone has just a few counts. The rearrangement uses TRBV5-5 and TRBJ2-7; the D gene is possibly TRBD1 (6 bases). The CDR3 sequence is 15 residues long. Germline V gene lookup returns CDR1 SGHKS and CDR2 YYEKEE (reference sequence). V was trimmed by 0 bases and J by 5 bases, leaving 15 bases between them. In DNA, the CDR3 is TGTGCCAGCAGCTTGGGGGGGCAGCTTGATCACGAGCAGTACTTC. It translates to CASSLGGQLDHEQYF.

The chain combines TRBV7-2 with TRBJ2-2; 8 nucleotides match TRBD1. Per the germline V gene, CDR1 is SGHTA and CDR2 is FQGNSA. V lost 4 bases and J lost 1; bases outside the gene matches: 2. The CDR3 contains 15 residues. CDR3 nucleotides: TGTGCCAGCAGCTGGACAGGGTTGAACACCGGGGAGCTGTTTTTT. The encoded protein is CASSWTGLNTGELFF.

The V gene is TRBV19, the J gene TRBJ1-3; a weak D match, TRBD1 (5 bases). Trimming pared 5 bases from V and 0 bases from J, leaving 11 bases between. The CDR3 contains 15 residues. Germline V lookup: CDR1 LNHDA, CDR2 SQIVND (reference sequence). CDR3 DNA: TGTGCCAGTAGTTCGATCAGGGCCTCTGGAAACACCATATATTTT. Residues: CASSSIRASGNTIYF. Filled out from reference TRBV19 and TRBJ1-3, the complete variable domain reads DGGITQSPKYLFRKEGQNVTLSCEQNLNHDAMYWYRQDPGQGLRLIYYSQIVNDFQKGDIAEGYSVSREKKESFPLTVTSAQKNPTAFYLCASSSIRASGNTIYFGEGSWLTVV.

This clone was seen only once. In nucleotides, the CDR3 is TGTGCCAGCAGCTTAGCTGTGGGGCCGGGGAACGAGCAGTACTTC. Encoded protein: CASSLAVGPGNEQYF. The rearrangement joins TRBV7-6 to TRBJ2-7, with D perhaps being TRBD1 or TRBD2 (5 bases each). CDR3 length equals 15 residues. Trimming removed 0 bases at V and 5 bases at J, with 14 bases between. Germline lookup yields CDR1 SGHVS and CDR2 FNYEAQ.

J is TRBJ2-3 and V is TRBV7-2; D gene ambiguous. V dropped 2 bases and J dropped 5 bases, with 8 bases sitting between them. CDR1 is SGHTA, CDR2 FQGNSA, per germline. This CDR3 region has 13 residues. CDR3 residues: CASSLTPGDTQYF. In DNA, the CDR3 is TGTGCCAGCAGCTTAACACCCGGAGATACGCAGTATTTT.

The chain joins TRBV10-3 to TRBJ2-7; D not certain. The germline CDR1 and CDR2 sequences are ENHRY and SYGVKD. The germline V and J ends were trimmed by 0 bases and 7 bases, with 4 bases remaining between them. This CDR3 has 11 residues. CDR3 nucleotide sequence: TGTGCCATCAGTGAGTCCAGGGAGCAGTACTTC. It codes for CAISESREQYF.

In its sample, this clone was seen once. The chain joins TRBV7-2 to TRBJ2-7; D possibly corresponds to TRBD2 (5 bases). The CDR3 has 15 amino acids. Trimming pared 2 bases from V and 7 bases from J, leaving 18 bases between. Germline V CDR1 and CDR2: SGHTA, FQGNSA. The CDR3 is CASSLSSRGSWEQYF. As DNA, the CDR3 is TGTGCCAGCAGCTTAAGTTCTCGGGGTTCCTGGGAGCAGTACTTC.

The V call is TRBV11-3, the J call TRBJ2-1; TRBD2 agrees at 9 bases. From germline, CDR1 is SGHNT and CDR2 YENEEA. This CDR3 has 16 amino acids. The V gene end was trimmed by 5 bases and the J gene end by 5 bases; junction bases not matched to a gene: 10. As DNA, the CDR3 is TGTGCCAGCAGCCCGGATAGCGGGAGTGGGGACAATGAGCAGTTCTTC. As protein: CASSPDSGSGDNEQFF.

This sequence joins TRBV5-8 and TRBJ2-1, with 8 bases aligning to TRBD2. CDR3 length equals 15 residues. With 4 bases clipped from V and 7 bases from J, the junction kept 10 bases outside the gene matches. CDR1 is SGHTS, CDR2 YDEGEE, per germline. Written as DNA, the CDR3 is TGTGCCAGCAGCCCCCACAGCGGGAGAGCGAATGAGCAGTTCTTC. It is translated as CASSPHSGRANEQFF.

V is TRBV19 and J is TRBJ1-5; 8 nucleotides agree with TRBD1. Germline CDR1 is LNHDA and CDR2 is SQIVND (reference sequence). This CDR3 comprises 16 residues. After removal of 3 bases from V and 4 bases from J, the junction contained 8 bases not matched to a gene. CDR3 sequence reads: CASSIDRGAGNQPQHF. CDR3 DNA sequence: TGTGCCAGTAGTATCGACAGGGGAGCGGGAAATCAGCCCCAGCATTTT.

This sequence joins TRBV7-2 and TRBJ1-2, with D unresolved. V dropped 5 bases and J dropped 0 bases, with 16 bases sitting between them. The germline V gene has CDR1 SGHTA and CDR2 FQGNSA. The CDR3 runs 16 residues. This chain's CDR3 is CASSQIENTANYGYTF. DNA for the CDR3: TGTGCCAGCAGCCAAATAGAGAACACAGCTAACTATGGCTACACCTTC.

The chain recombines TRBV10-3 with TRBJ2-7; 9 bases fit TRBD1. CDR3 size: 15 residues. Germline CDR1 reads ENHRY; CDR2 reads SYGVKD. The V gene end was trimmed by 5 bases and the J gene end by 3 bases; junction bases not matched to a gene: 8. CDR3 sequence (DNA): TGTGCCATCAGTATCGGGACAGGGCTAAACTACGAGCAGTACTTC. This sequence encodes CAISIGTGLNYEQYF.

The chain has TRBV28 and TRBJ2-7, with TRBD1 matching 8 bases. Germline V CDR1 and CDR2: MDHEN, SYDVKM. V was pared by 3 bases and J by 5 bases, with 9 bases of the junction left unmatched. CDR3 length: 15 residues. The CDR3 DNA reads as TGTGCCAGCAGTTTGGGACAGGTGGCTAGGAACGAGCAGTACTTC. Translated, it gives CASSLGQVARNEQYF.

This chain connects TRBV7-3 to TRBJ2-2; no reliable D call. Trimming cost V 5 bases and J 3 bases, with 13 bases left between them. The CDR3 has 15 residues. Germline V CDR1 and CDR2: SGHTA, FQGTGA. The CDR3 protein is CASSPTPDYTGELFF. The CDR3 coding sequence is TGTGCCAGCAGCCCCACCCCGGATTACACCGGGGAGCTGTTTTTT. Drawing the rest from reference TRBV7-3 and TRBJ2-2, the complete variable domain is GAGVSQTPSNKVTEKGKYVELRCDPISGHTALYWYRQSLGQGPEFLIYFQGTGAADDSGLPNDRFFAVRPEGSVSTLKIQRTERGDSAVYLCASSPTPDYTGELFFGEGSRLTVL.

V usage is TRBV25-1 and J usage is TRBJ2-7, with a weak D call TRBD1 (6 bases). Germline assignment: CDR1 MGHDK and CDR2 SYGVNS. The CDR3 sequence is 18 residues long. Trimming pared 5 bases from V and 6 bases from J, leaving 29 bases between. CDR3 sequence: CASSQSGHEPPAAPEQYF. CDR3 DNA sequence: TGTGCCAGCAGTCAATCGGGACACGAACCTCCGGCGGCCCCCGAGCAGTACTTC.

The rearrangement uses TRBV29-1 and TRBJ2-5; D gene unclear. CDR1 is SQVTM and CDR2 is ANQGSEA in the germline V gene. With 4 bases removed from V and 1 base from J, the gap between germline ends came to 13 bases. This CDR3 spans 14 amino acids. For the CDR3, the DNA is TGCAGCGTTGTAGGGTCAAGGTCCCAAGAGACCCAGTACTTC. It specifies CSVVGSRSQETQYF.

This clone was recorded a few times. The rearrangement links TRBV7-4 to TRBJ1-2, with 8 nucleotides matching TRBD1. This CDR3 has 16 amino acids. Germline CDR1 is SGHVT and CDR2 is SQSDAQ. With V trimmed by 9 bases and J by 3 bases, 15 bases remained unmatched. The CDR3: CARTQSRDRPDYGYTF. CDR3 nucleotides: TGTGCCAGAACCCAAAGTAGGGACAGGCCCGACTATGGCTACACCTTC.

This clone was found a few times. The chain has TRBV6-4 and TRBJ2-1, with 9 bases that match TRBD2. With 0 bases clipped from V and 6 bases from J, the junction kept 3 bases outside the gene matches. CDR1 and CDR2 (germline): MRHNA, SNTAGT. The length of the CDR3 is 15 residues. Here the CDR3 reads CASSDSREGVNEQFF. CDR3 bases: TGTGCCAGCAGTGACTCGCGGGAGGGGGTCAATGAGCAGTTCTTC.

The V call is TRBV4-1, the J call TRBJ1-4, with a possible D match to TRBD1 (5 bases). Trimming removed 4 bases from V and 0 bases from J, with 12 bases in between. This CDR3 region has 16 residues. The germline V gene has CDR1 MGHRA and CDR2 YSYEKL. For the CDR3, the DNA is TGCGCCAGCAGCCTGATGGGGACTGCAACTAATGAAAAACTGTTTTTT. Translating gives CASSLMGTATNEKLFF.

Here the CDR3 DNA reads TGTGCCAGCAGCTTATGGGCGGGAGGGAGCGGGGAGCTGTTTTTT. Its protein is CASSLWAGGSGELFF. The J gene is TRBJ2-2, the V gene TRBV7-2, with 9 bases that match TRBD2. This CDR3 has 15 residues. Germline V gene sequence: CDR1 SGHTA, CDR2 FQGNSA. V shed 2 bases and J 7 bases; nucleotides not matched to a gene: 5.